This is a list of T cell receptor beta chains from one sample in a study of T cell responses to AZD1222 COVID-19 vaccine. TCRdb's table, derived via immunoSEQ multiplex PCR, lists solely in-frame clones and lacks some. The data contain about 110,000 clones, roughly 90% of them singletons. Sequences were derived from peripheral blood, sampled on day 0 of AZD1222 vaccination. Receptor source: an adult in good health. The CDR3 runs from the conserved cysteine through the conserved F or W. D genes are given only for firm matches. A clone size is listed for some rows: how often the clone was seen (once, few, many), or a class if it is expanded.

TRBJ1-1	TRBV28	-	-	CASSSHFNPEAFF	TGTGCCAGCAGTTCCCATTTTAACCCTGAAGCTTTCTTT
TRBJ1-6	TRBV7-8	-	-	CASSLLPPLHF	TGTGCCAGCAGCTTATTACCACCCCTCCACTTT
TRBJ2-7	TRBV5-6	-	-	CASSPKTAIVYEQYF	TGTGCCAGCAGCCCTAAGACAGCGATAGTCTACGAGCAGTACTTC
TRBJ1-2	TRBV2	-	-	CASSREDKGTYGYTF	TGTGCCAGCAGTAGGGAAGACAAAGGAACCTATGGCTACACCTTC
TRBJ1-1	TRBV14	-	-	CASSQEEWGTEAFF	TGTGCCAGCAGCCAAGAAGAATGGGGAACTGAAGCTTTCTTT
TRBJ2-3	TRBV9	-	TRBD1	CASDARGMGTDTQYF	TGTGCCAGCGACGCCAGGGGGATGGGCACAGATACGCAGTATTTT
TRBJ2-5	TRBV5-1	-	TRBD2	CASSPYGLVGETQYF	TGCGCCAGCAGCCCATATGGACTAGTAGGGGAGACCCAGTACTTC
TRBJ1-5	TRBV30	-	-	CAWSLGQNSNQPQHF	TGTGCCTGGAGCTTGGGGCAGAATAGCAATCAGCCCCAGCATTTT
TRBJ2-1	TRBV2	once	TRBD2	CASGGESGRADEQFF	TGTGCCAGCGGCGGGGAAAGCGGGAGGGCCGATGAGCAGTTCTTC
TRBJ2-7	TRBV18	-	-	CASSPQGTYEQYF	TGTGCCAGCTCACCACAGGGTACCTACGAGCAGTACTTC
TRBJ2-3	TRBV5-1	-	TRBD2	CASSSGTSGRDTQYF	TGCGCCAGCAGCTCGGGGACTAGCGGGAGGGATACGCAGTATTTT
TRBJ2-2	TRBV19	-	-	CASSIPRGRAGELFF	TGTGCCAGTAGTATACCCAGGGGAAGGGCCGGGGAGCTGTTTTTT
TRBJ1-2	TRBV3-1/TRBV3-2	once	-	CASSQVSRAGTRGYGYTF	TGTGCCAGTAGCCAAGTGTCGCGGGCCGGAACACGGGGCTATGGCTACACCTTC
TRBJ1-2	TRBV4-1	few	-	CASSQDTRDHTNYGYTF	TGCGCCAGCAGCCAAGATACAAGGGACCATACTAACTATGGCTACACCTTC
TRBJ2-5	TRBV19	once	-	CASSIGTEETQYF	TGTGCCAGTAGTATAGGTACGGAAGAGACCCAGTACTTC
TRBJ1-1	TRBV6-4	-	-	CARGWEKAEAFF	TGTGCCAGAGGGTGGGAAAAAGCTGAAGCTTTCTTT
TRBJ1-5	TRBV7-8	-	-	CASSLPTQPQHF	TGTGCCAGCAGCCTCCCTACCCAGCCCCAGCATTTT
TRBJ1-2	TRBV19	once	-	CASSTGRYGYTF	TGTGCCAGTAGTACAGGTCGATATGGCTACACCTTC
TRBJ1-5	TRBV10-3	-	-	CAISRDRFSNQPQHF	TGTGCCATCAGTCGTGACAGGTTCAGCAATCAGCCCCAGCATTTT
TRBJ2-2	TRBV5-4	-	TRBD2	CASRFSGRAATGELFF	TGTGCCAGCAGGTTTAGCGGGAGGGCCGCCACCGGGGAGCTGTTTTTT
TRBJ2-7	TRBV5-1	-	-	CASSLATGGDEQYF	TGCGCCAGCAGCTTGGCTACCGGGGGAGACGAGCAGTACTTC
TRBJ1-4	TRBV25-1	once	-	CASSEWRDGEKLFF	TGTGCCAGCAGTGAATGGCGAGACGGTGAAAAACTGTTTTTT
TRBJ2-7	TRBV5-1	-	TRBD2	CASSPAGGPGSYEQYF	TGCGCCAGCAGCCCAGCGGGAGGGCCAGGTTCCTACGAGCAGTACTTC
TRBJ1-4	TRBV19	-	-	CASLGGATNEKLFF	TGTGCCTCCCTCGGGGGAGCAACTAATGAAAAACTGTTTTTT
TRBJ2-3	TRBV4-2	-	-	CASSQEQRNTDTQYF	TGTGCCAGCAGCCAAGAACAGAGAAACACAGATACGCAGTATTTT
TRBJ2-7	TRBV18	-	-	CASSSWDGEQYF	TGTGCCAGCTCAAGTTGGGACGGCGAGCAGTACTTC
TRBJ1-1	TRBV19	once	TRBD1	CASSTYRGGDTEAFF	TGTGCCAGTAGTACGTACAGGGGGGGGGACACTGAAGCTTTCTTT
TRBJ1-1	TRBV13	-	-	CASSEGGYTEAFF	TGTGCCAGCAGCGAGGGAGGTTACACTGAAGCTTTCTTT